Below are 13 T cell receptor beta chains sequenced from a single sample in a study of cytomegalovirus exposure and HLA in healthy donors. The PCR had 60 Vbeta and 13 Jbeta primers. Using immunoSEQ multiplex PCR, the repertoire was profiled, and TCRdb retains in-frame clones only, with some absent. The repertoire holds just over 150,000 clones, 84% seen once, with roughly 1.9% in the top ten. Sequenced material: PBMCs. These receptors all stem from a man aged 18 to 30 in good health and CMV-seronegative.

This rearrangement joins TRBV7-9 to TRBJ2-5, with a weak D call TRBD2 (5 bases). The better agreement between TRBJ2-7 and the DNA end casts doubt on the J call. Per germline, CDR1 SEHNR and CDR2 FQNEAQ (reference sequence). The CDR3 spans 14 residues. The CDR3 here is CASSPKEDPYEQYF. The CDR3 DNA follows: TGTGCCAGCAGCCCCAAGGAGGATCCCTACGAGCAGTACTTC.

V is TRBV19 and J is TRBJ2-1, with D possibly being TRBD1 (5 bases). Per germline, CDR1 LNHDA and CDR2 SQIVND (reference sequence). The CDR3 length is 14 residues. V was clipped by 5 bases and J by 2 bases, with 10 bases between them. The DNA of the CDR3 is TGTGCCAGTAGTGGGGCAGGGCCCTACAATGAGCAGTTCTTC. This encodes CASSGAGPYNEQFF.

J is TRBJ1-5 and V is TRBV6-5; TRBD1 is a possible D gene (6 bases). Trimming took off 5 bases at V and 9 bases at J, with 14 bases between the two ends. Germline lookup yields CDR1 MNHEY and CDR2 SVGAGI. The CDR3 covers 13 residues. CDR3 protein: CASSPAEGVPQHF. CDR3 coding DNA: TGTGCCAGCAGTCCCGCTGAGGGGGTGCCCCAGCATTTT.

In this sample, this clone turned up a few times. In nucleotides, the CDR3 is TGTGCCAGCAGCTCGTACAGCTACGAGCAGTACTTC. Translating it yields CASSSYSYEQYF. This rearrangement joins TRBV7-9 to TRBJ2-7; D gene uncertain. The CDR3 runs 12 residues. CDR1 is SEHNR and CDR2 is FQNEAQ in the germline V gene (reference sequence). V lost 4 bases to trimming and J lost 3 bases, with 7 bases between them.

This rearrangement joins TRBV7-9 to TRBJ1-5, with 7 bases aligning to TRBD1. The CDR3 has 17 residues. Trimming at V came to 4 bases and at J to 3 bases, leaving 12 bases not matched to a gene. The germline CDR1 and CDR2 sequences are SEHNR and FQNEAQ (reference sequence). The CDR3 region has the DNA TGTGCCAGCAGCTCCGGACAGGCCGCGAGGGACAATCAGCCCCAGCATTTT. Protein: CASSSGQAARDNQPQHF.

CDR3 residues: CASSLGPAGQQETQYF. The CDR3, as DNA: TGTGCCAGCAGCTTAGGTCCAGCGGGACAACAAGAGACCCAGTACTTC. This sequence joins TRBV7-9 and TRBJ2-5; possibly TRBD2 for D (7 bases). V lost 1 base to trimming and J lost 2 bases, with 14 bases between them. Germline values: CDR1 SEHNR, CDR2 FQNEAQ (reference sequence). The CDR3 spans 16 residues.

The CDR3 nucleotides read TGTGCCAGCAGCGGGACAGGGCGCCTTAGTGGCTACACCTTC. Amino acids: CASSGTGRLSGYTF. This chain links TRBV5-4 with TRBJ1-2; 9 bases agree with TRBD1. Trimming cost V 4 bases and J 7 bases; bases outside gene matches: 8. From germline, CDR1 is SGHNT and CDR2 YYREEE (reference sequence). The CDR3 is 14 amino acids.

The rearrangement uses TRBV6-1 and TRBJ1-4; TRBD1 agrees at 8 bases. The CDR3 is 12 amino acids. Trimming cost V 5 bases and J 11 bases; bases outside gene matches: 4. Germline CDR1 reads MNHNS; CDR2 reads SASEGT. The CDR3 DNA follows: TGTGCCAGCAGTTGGGGACAGGAGAAACTGTTTTTT. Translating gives CASSWGQEKLFF.

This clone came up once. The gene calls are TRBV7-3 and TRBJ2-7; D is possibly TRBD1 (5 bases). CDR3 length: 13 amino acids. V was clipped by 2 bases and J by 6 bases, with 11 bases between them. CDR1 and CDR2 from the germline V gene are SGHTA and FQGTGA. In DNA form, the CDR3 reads TGTGCCAGCAGCTTAGGGGCAGTAAGCGAGCAGTACTTC. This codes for CASSLGAVSEQYF.

As DNA, the CDR3 is TGTGCCAGCAGCATCCGGGACTACTACGAGCAGTACTTC. The encoded protein is CASSIRDYYEQYF. The genes are TRBV9 and TRBJ2-7; TRBD2 matches 7 bases. From germline, CDR1 is SGDLS and CDR2 YYNGEE. This CDR3 comprises 13 residues. V was clipped by 4 bases and J by 3 bases; unmatched bases: 4.

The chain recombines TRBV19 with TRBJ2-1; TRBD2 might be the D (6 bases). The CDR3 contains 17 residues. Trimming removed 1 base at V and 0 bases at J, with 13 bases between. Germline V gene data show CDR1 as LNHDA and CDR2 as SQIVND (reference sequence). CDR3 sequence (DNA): TGTGCCAGTAGTATAGGGCTGGGGGGAAGCTCCTACAATGAGCAGTTCTTC. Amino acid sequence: CASSIGLGGSSYNEQFF.

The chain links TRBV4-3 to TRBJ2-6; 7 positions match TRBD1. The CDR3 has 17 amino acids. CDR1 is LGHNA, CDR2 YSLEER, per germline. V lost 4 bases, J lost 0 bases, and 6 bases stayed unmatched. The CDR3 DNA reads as TGCGCCAGCAGCCTCGGGACAGTCGTCTCTGGGGCCAACGTCCTGACTTTC. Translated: CASSLGTVVSGANVLTF.

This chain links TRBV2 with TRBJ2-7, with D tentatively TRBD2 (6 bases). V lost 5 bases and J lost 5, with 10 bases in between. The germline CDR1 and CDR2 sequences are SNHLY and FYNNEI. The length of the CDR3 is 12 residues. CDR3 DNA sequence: TGTGCCAGCAGTAGCGGGTTGGACGAGCAGTACTTC. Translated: CASSSGLDEQYF.